The entry below gives a single TCR beta chain sequence along with its context. This CDR3 comprises 14 residues. Per germline, CDR1 KGHSH and CDR2 LQKENI. Trimming took off 3 bases at V and 4 bases at J, with 9 bases between the two ends. This sample is drawn from a study of shared clonotypes between healthy human individuals. Profiled with immunoSEQ multiplex PCR; TCRdb holds only in-frame clones, not every one. Among roughly 2.2 million clones, just under 95% were seen once, and the ten largest hold 0.37%. The donor population consisted of healthy HIV-negative adults with no recent acute infections or vaccinations.

This clonotype was obtained from a man between 18 and 35 years old in good health. Some clones in this sample may be carry-over from other donors' samples. The J gene is TRBJ1-4, the V gene TRBV18; D not certain. Source material: naive CD4+ T cells from PBMCs. The subset denotes: CD45RA+ positively selected. The CDR3 region has the DNA TGTGCCAGCTCACCCTCACCAGATAATGAAAAACTGTTTTTT. Protein product: CASSPSPDNEKLFF.